This T cell receptor beta chain was sequenced during a study of blood T cell repertoires in COVID-19. Study at large: The samples span acute and convalescent COVID-19 from the United States, Italy and Spain. T cells, B-cell-depleted T cells, or PBMCs provided the cDNA or gDNA that served as material.

Per the authors' pipeline: Researchers report that nucleated cell counts were estimated from reference gene primer amplification. The table came from immunoSEQ multiplex PCR; TCRdb's copy has only in-frame clones and leaves some out. V and J calls and clone size follow that table, whereas D and trimming were derived from the DNA. The table shows hundreds of thousands of clones, with 85% to 90% occurring only once. Per the germline V gene, CDR1 is SGHRS and CDR2 is YFSETQ. This CDR3 has 16 amino acids. J lost 4 bases, V lost 0 bases, and 7 bases had no gene match. The table lists this clone with a few counts.

This TCR came from a man between 70 and 80 years old with acute or convalescent COVID-19. The sequencing sample was made of peripheral blood. The rearrangement joins TRBV5-1 to TRBJ2-1; TRBD1 aligns across 7 bases. CDR3 residues: CASSLDGDSRYNEQFF. The CDR3 nucleotides read TGCGCCAGCAGCTTGGATGGGGACAGCCGTTACAATGAGCAGTTCTTC. Complete variable domain (other parts from reference TRBV5-1 and TRBJ2-1): KAGVTQTPRYLIKTRGQQVTLSCSPISGHRSVSWYQQTPGQGLQFLFEYFSETQRNKGNFPGRFSGRQFSNSRSEMNVSTLELGDSALYLCASSLDGDSRYNEQFFGPGTRLTVL.